The T cell receptor beta chain described here comes from a study of blood T cell repertoires in COVID-19. Background on the study: In each case, the material was cDNA or gDNA derived from T cells, B-cell-depleted T cells, or PBMCs.

This CDR3 comprises 14 residues. The ends were cut back, 4 bases at V and 4 bases at J, with 11 bases in the middle. The germline V gene has CDR1 SNHLY and CDR2 FYNNEI. In the original workflow: The assay estimated nucleated cells by amplifying reference gene primers. TCRdb's table, derived via immunoSEQ multiplex PCR, lists solely in-frame clones and lacks some. The D gene and trimming were derived from the DNA, and the V and J assignments and clone size from that table. The sample holds more than 350,000 clones, roughly 90% seen once. The TCR originated in a woman aged 18-35 years who had been exposed to COVID-19. Sequencing was done on a sample of PBMCs or T cells enriched from blood (not recorded which). The V gene is TRBV2, the J gene TRBJ1-5; D is unresolved. This chain's CDR3 is CASSVEGGNQPQHF. CDR3 sequence (DNA): TGTGCCAGCAGTGTAGAGGGTGGGAATCAGCCCCAGCATTTT.